A selection of T cell receptor beta chains follows, all from one sample in a study of somatic mutations in cytotoxic T cells in rheumatoid arthritis. Clones were read by immunoSEQ multiplex PCR, and TCRdb kept only the in-frame ones, dropping some. The table has 15,000 to 20,000 clones, around 80% seen once; the top ten hold approximately 9.3%. Material: CD8+ T cells sorted from blood. The receptor source for this set is an adult with rheumatoid arthritis. Each CDR3 is given with its conserved first and last residue. A D gene is named only where the DNA matches it firmly. Size values are once, few and many counts, or a class for expanded clones, and some rows have none.

V gene: TRBV27
J gene: TRBJ2-7
D gene: NA
clone size: NA
CDR3 protein: CAIPVGSYEQYF
CDR3 DNA: TGTGCCATCCCAGTGGGGAGCTACGAGCAGTACTTC

V gene: TRBV10-3
J gene: TRBJ2-5
D gene: NA
clone size: NA
CDR3 protein: CAISESPSGERETQYF
CDR3 DNA: TGTGCCATCAGTGAGTCTCCCTCTGGTGAACGAGAGACCCAGTACTTC

V gene: TRBV7-2
J gene: TRBJ1-4
D gene: NA
clone size: NA
CDR3 protein: CASSFGLNNEKLFF
CDR3 DNA: TGTGCCAGCAGCTTCGGGTTGAATAATGAAAAACTGTTTTTT

V gene: TRBV28
J gene: TRBJ2-7
D gene: NA
clone size: NA
CDR3 protein: CASKPEESSYEQYF
CDR3 DNA: TGTGCCAGCAAACCCGAAGAATCCTCCTACGAGCAGTACTTC

V gene: TRBV28
J gene: TRBJ2-3
D gene: NA
clone size: NA
CDR3 protein: CASSFRRGASRTDTQYF
CDR3 DNA: TGTGCCAGCAGTTTTCGTAGGGGGGCCTCCCGCACAGATACGCAGTATTTT

V gene: TRBV6-4
J gene: TRBJ2-2
D gene: TRBD1
clone size: once
CDR3 protein: CASSEGQGDTGELFF
CDR3 DNA: TGTGCCAGCAGTGAGGGACAGGGGGACACCGGGGAGCTGTTTTTT

V gene: TRBV5-5
J gene: TRBJ2-1
D gene: NA
clone size: NA
CDR3 protein: CASSPAPRWGGNLFF
CDR3 DNA: TGTGCCAGCAGCCCCGCCCCTCGATGGGGGGGCAATCTTTTCTTC

V gene: TRBV13
J gene: TRBJ2-4
D gene: NA
clone size: NA
CDR3 protein: CASSESARVTRNIQYF
CDR3 DNA: TGTGCCAGCAGCGAATCGGCCAGGGTAACGAGGAACATTCAGTACTTC

V gene: TRBV27
J gene: TRBJ1-2
D gene: NA
clone size: NA
CDR3 protein: CASSPKGVPFNYGYTF
CDR3 DNA: TGTGCCAGCAGTCCTAAAGGCGTACCCTTTAACTATGGCTACACCTTC

V gene: TRBV2
J gene: TRBJ2-2
D gene: NA
clone size: NA
CDR3 protein: CASSGAGELFF
CDR3 DNA: TGTGCCAGCAGTGGGGCCGGGGAGCTGTTTTTT

V gene: TRBV7-6
J gene: TRBJ2-3
D gene: TRBD2
clone size: NA
CDR3 protein: CASSATSGSTDTQYF
CDR3 DNA: TGTGCCAGCAGCGCTACTAGCGGGAGCACAGATACGCAGTATTTT

V gene: TRBV9
J gene: TRBJ1-1
D gene: NA
clone size: few
CDR3 protein: CASSAITGIEAFF
CDR3 DNA: TGTGCCAGCAGCGCGATAACAGGAATTGAAGCTTTCTTT

V gene: TRBV28
J gene: TRBJ2-5
D gene: TRBD2
clone size: NA
CDR3 protein: CASSPLASGTQETQYF
CDR3 DNA: TGTGCCAGCAGCCCCCTGGCTAGCGGGACCCAAGAGACCCAGTACTTC

V gene: TRBV7-9
J gene: TRBJ1-2
D gene: NA
clone size: NA
CDR3 protein: CASSLSSGDYGYTF
CDR3 DNA: TGTGCCAGCAGCTTATCGTCAGGGGACTATGGCTACACCTTC

V gene: TRBV21-1
J gene: TRBJ1-3
D gene: NA
clone size: NA
CDR3 protein: CASSKAGGSGNTIYF
CDR3 DNA: TGTGCCAGCAGCAAAGCGGGGGGGTCTGGAAACACCATATATTTT

V gene: TRBV30
J gene: TRBJ1-2
D gene: TRBD1
clone size: once
CDR3 protein: CAWGAGTGIGYTF
CDR3 DNA: TGTGCCTGGGGGGCCGGGACAGGGATTGGCTACACCTTC

V gene: TRBV5-1
J gene: TRBJ2-5
D gene: NA
clone size: NA
CDR3 protein: CASSLWRDSAKETQYF
CDR3 DNA: TGCGCCAGCAGCTTGTGGCGGGACTCCGCCAAGGAGACCCAGTACTTC